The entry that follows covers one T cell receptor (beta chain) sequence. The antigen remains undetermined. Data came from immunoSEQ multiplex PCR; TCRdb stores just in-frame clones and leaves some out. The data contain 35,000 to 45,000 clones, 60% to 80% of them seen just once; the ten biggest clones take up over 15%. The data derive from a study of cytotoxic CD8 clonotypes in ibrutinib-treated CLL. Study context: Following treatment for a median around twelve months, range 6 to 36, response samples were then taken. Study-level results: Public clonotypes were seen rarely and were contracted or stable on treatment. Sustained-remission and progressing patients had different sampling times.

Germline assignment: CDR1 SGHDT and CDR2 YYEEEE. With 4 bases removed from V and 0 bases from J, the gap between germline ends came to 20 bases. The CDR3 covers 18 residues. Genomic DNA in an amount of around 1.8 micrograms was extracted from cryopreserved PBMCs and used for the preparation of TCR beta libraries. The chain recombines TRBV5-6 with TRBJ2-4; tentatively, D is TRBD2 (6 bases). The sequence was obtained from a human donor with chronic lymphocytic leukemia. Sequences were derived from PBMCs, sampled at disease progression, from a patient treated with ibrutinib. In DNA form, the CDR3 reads TGTGCCAGCAGCCCCGGGGTACCGGGACTTCTAGCCAAAAACATTCAGTACTTC. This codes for CASSPGVPGLLAKNIQYF.